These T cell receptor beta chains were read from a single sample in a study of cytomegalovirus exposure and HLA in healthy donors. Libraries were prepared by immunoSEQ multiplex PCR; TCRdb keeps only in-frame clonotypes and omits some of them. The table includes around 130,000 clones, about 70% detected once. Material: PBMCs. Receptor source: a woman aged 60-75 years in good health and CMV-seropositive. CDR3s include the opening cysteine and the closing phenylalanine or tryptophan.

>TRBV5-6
CASSTGQGNQPQHF
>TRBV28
CASSSQGVGGYTF
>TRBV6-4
CASSVATGRQPQHF
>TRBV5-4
CASSSSSGTYEQYF
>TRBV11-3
CASSSSAGGLETQYF
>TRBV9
CASSTPGTGYNEQFF
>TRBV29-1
CSVEDRDRGGPRNSPLHF
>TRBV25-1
CASSESRDYGYTF
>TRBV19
CASISPSGGSQFF
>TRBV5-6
CASTPGYGGEETQYF
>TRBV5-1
CASSLEGGFNQPQHF
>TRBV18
CASSPWEDTEAFF
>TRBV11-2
CASSPSDAGGGYEQYF
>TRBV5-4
CASSFPGTGAYEQYF
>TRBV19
CASSIVTGVNTEAFF
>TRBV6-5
CASSYSSASASYGYTF
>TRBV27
CASSLSRPPMSNQPQHF
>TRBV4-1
CASSQDNLVMETQYF
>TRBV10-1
CASSEQRNTEAFF
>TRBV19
CASGEEGRGYGYTF
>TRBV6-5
CASSTRPLGPYGYTF
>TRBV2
CASSDQGLLGELFF
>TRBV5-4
CASSLAGRRMDEQYF